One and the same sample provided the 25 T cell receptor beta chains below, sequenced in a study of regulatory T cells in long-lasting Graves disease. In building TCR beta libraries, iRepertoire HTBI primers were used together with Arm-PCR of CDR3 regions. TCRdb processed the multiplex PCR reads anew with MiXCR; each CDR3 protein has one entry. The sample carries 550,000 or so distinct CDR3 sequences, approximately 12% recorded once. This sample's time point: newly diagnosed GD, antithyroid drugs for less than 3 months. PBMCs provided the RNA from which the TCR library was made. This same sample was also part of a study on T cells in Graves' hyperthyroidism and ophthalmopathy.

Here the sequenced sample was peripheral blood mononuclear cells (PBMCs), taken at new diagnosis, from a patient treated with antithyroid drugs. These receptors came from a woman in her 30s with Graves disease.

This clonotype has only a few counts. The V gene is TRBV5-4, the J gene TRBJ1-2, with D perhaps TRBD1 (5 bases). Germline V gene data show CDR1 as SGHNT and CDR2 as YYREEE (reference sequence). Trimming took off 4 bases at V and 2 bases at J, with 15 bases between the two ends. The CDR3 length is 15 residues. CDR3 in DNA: TGTGCCAGCAGCACCGGGACCCCAGGCAACTATGGCTACACCTTC. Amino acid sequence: CASSTGTPGNYGYTF.

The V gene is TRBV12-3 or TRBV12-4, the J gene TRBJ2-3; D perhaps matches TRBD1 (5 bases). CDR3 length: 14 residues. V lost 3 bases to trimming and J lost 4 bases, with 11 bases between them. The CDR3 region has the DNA TGTGCCAGCAGTTTGGGCAGGGCGGCAGATACGCAGTATTTT. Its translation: CASSLGRAADTQYF.

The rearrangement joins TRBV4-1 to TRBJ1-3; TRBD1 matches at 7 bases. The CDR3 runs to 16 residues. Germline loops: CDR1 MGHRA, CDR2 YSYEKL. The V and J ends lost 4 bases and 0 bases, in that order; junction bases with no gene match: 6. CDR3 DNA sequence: TGCGCCAGCAGCCCGTCGACAGGGAGCTCTGGAAACACCATATATTTT. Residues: CASSPSTGSSGNTIYF.

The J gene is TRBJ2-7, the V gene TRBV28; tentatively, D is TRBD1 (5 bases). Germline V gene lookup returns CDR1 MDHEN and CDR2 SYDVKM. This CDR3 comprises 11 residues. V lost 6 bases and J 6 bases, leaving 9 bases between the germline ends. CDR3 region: CASRDMGEQYF. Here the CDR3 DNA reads TGTGCCAGCAGGGACATGGGCGAGCAGTACTTC.

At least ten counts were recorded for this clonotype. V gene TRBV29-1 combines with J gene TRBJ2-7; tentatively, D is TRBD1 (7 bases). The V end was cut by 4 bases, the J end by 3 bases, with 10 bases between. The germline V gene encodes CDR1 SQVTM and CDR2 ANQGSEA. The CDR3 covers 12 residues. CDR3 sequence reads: CSVGRDSYEQYF. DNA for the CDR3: TGCAGCGTTGGGCGGGACAGCTACGAGCAGTACTTC.

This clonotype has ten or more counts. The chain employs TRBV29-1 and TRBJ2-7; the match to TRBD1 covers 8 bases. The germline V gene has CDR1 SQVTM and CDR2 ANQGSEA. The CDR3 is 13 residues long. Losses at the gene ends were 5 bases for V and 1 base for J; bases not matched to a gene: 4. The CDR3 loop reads CSVLDRASYEQYF. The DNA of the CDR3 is TGCAGCGTTCTGGACAGGGCTTCCTACGAGCAGTACTTC.

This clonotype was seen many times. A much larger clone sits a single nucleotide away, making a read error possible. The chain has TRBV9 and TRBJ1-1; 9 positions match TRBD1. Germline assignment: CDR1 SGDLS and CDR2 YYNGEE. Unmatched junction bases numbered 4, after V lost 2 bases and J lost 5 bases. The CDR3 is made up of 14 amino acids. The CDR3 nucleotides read TGTGCCAGCAGCGTCGGGACAGGGTGGACTGAAGCTTTCTTT. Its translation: CASSVGTGWTEAFF.

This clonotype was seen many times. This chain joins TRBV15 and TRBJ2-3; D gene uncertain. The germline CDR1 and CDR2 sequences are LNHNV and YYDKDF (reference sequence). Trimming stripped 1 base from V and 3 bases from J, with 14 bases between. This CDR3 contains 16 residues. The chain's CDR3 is CATSRARSLRTDTQYF. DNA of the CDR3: TGTGCCACCAGCAGAGCCCGAAGCTTAAGGACAGATACGCAGTATTTT. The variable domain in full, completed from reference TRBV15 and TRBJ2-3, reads DAMVIQNPRYQVTQFGKPVTLSCSQTLNHNVMYWYQQKSSQAPKLLFHYYDKDFNNEADTPDNFQSRRPNTSFCFLDIRSPGLGDTAMYLCATSRARSLRTDTQYFGPGTRLTVL.

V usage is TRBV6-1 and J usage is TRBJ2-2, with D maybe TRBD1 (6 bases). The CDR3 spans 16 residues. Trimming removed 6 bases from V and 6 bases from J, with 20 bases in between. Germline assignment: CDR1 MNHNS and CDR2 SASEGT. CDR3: CASSKKPGHLSGELFF. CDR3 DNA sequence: TGTGCCAGCAGCAAGAAGCCGGGACATTTATCCGGGGAGCTGTTTTTT.

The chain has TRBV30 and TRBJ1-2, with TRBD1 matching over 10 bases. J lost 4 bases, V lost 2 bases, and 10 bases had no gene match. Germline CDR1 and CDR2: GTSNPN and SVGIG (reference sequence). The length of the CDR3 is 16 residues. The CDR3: CAWSPKGTGAIYGYTF. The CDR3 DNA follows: TGTGCCTGGAGTCCTAAGGGGACAGGGGCCATCTATGGCTACACCTTC. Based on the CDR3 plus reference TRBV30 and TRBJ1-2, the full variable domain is SQTIHQWPATLVQPVGSPLSLECTVEGTSNPNLYWYRQAAGRGLQLLFYSVGIGQISSEVPQNLSASRPQDRQFILSSKKLLLSDSGFYLCAWSPKGTGAIYGYTFGSGTRLTVV.

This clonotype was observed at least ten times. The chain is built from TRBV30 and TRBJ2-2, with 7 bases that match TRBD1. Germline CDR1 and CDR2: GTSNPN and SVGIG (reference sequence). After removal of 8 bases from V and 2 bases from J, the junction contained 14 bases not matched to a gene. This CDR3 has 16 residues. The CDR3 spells CASSGQPIQNTGELFF. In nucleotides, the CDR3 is TGTGCCAGCTCGGGACAGCCAATCCAAAACACCGGGGAGCTGTTTTTT. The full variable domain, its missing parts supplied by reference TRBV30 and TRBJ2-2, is SQTIHQWPATLVQPVGSPLSLECTVEGTSNPNLYWYRQAAGRGLQLLFYSVGIGQISSEVPQNLSASRPQDRQFILSSKKLLLSDSGFYLCASSGQPIQNTGELFFGEGSRLTVL.

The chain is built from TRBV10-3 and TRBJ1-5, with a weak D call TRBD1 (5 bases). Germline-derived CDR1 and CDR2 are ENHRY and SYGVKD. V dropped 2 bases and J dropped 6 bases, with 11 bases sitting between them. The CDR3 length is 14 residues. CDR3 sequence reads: CAISEGGATQPQHF. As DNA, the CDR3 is TGTGCCATCAGTGAGGGAGGGGCGACTCAGCCCCAGCATTTT.

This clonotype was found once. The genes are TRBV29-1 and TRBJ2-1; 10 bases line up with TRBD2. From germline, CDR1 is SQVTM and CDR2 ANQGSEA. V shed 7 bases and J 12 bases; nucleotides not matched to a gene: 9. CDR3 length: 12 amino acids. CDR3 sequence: CSGRLAGDWQFF. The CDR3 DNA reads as TGCAGCGGCCGTCTAGCGGGAGATTGGCAGTTCTTC.

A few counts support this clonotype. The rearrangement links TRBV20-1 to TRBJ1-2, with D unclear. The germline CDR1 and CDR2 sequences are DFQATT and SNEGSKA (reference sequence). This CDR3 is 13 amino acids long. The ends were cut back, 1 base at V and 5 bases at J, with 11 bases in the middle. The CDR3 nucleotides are TGCAGTGCTAGAGGGGAGTTAGGGTATGGCTACACCTTC. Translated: CSARGELGYGYTF.

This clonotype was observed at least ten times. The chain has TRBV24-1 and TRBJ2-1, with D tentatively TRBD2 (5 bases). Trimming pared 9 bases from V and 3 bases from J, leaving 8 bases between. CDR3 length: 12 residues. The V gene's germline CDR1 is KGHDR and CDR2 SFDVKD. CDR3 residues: CATARGYNEQFF. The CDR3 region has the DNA TGTGCCACCGCACGGGGCTACAATGAGCAGTTCTTC.

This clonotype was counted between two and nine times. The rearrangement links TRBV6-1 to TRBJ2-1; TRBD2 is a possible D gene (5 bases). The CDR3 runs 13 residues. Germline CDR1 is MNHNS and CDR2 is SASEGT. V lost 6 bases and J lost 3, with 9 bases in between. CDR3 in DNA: TGTGCCAGCAGGGCCCGGGGCTACAATGAGCAGTTCTTC. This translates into CASRARGYNEQFF.

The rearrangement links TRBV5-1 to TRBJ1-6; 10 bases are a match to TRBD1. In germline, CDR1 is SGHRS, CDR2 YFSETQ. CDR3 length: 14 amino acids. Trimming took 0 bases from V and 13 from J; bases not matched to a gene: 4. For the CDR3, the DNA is TGCGCCAGCAGCTTGGGACAGGGGGCTGTTCCCCTCCACTTT. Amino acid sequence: CASSLGQGAVPLHF.

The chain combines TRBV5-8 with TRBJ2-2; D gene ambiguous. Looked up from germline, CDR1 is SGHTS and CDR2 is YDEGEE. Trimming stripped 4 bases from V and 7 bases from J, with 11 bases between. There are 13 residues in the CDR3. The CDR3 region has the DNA TGTGCCAGCAGCGATCGAAGGGTCGGGGAGCTGTTTTTT. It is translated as CASSDRRVGELFF.

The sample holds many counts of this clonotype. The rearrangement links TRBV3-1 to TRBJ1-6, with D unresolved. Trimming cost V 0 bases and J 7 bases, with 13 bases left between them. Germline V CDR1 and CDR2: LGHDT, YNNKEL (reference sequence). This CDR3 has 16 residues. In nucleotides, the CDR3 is TGTGCCAGCAGCCAAGATTGGACCCTCGGGAATTCACCCCTCCACTTT. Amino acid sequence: CASSQDWTLGNSPLHF.

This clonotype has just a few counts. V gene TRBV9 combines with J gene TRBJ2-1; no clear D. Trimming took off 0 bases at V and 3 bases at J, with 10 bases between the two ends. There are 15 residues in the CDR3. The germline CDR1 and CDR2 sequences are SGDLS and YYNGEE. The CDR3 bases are TGTGCCAGCAGCGTAGGAATGGCTAGCTACAATGAGCAGTTCTTC. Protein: CASSVGMASYNEQFF.

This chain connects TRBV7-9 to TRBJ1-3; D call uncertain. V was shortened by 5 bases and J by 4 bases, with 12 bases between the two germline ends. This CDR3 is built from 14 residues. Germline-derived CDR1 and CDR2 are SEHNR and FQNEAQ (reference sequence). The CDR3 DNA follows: TGTGCCAGCAGCCTCCTGGGAGCGGGAAACACCATATATTTT. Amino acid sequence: CASSLLGAGNTIYF. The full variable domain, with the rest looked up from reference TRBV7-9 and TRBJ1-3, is DTGVSQNPRHKITKRGQNVTFRCDPISEHNRLYWYRQTLGQGPEFLTYFQNEAQLEKSRLLSDRFSAERPKGSFSTLEIQRTEQGDSAMYLCASSLLGAGNTIYFGEGSWLTVV.

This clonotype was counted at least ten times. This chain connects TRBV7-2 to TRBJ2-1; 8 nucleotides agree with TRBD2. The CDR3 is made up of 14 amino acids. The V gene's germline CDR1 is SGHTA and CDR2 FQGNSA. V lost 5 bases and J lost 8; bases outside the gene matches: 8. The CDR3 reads CASSHGGGPDEQFF. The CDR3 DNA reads TGTGCCAGCAGCCACGGGGGGGGACCAGATGAGCAGTTCTTC. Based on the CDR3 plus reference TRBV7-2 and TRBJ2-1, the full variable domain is GAGVSQSPSNKVTEKGKDVELRCDPISGHTALYWYRQSLGQGLEFLIYFQGNSAPDKSGLPSDRFSAERTGGSVSTLTIQRTQQEDSAVYLCASSHGGGPDEQFFGPGTRLTVL.

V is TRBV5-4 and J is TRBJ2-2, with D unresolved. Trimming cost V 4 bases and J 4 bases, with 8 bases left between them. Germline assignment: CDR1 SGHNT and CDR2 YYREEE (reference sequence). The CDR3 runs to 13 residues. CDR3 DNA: TGTGCCAGCAGCCTCATACTCACCGGGGAGCTGTTTTTT. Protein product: CASSLILTGELFF. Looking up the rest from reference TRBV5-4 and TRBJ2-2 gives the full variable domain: ETGVTQSPTHLIKTRGQQVTLRCSSQSGHNTVSWYQQALGQGPQFIFQYYREEENGRGNFPPRFSGLQFPNYSSELNVNALELDDSALYLCASSLILTGELFFGEGSRLTVL.

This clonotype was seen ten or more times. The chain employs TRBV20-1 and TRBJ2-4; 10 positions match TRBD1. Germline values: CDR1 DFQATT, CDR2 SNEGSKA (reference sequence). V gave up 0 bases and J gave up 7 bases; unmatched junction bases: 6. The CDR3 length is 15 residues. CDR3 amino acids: CSARDSRTGGNIQYF. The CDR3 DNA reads TGCAGTGCTAGAGATTCAAGGACAGGGGGGAACATTCAGTACTTC.

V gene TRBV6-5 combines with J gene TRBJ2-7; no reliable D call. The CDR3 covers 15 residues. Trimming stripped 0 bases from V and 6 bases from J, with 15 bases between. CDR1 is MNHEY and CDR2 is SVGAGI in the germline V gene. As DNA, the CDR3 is TGTGCCAGCAGTTACTCGGCGGCAGCAGTGAGCGAGCAGTACTTC. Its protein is CASSYSAAAVSEQYF.